One and the same sample provided the 30 T cell receptor beta chains below, sequenced in a study of shared clonotypes between healthy human individuals (dated by TCRdb to 2018 to 2020). Libraries were made using the immunoSEQ multiplex PCR assay. The table comes from immuneACCESS by way of TCRdb, which keeps in-frame sequences with V and J called. Part of the clones is missing from these tables; in studies checked, under half for an unresolved V gene and the rest for unknown reasons. The table for this sample lists 2 million to 3 million clones; roughly 93% of them were counted only once. The ten largest clonotypes hold approximately 0.35% of the sample. Sequenced material: naive CD4+ T cells from PBMCs. The cell subset or site tag for this specimen amounts to: CD45RA+ positively selected. Receptor source: a man aged 18 to 29 in good health. Some clones in this sample may be carry-over from other donors' samples.

This clone was observed a handful of times. The V call is TRBV6-1, the J call TRBJ2-7; 7 positions agree with TRBD1. The CDR3 length is 15 residues. V shed 3 bases, J shed 2 bases, and the junction held 7 bases outside the gene matches. The V gene's germline CDR1 is MNHNS and CDR2 SASEGT. CDR3 protein: CASSEGRDSTYEQYF. The CDR3 nucleotides are TGTGCCAGCAGTGAGGGTAGGGACAGCACCTACGAGCAGTACTTC.

CDR3: CASSLGSSGNTGELFF. CDR3 sequence (DNA): TGCGCCAGCAGCTTGGGTTCTAGCGGGAACACCGGGGAGCTGTTTTTT. The chain carries TRBV5-1 and TRBJ2-2; 7 bases match TRBD2. Germline trimming cut 0 bases from V and 1 base from J; bases unmatched to any gene: 3. The CDR3 loop spans 16 amino acids. CDR1 and CDR2 (germline): SGHRS, YFSETQ.

This rearrangement joins TRBV27 to TRBJ2-7, with TRBD1 matching 8 bases. The germline CDR1 and CDR2 sequences are MNHEY and SMNVEV (reference sequence). Trimming removed 8 bases from V and 0 bases from J; junction bases left unmatched: 6. The CDR3 is 14 residues long. Here the CDR3 DNA reads TGTGCCAGCGGGGTGGACAGGGACTCCTACGAGCAGTACTTC. Its protein is CASGVDRDSYEQYF.

This chain links TRBV18 with TRBJ2-5, with 9 bases fitting TRBD2. The CDR3 has 16 residues. V lost 2 bases, J lost 1 base, and 5 bases stayed unmatched. Germline V lookup: CDR1 KGHSH, CDR2 LQKENI. CDR3 residues: CASSPFSGSSQETQYF. The CDR3 DNA reads TGTGCCAGCTCACCATTTAGCGGGAGTTCCCAAGAGACCCAGTACTTC.

The gene calls are TRBV5-4 and TRBJ2-7, with 11 bases that match TRBD2. Trimming took 3 bases from V and 2 from J; bases not matched to a gene: 7. CDR3 length: 16 amino acids. Germline V gene lookup returns CDR1 SGHNT and CDR2 YYREEE (reference sequence). The CDR3 region is CASSSPSSGRAYEQYF. The CDR3 DNA reads TGTGCCAGCAGCTCCCCAAGTAGCGGGAGGGCCTACGAGCAGTACTTC.

The rearrangement joins TRBV9 to TRBJ2-7, with unresolved D. The CDR3 sequence is 14 residues long. CDR1 is SGDLS, CDR2 YYNGEE, per germline. With 0 bases removed from V and 5 bases from J, the gap between germline ends came to 12 bases. Here the CDR3 reads CASSVVSSSDEQYF. DNA for the CDR3: TGTGCCAGCAGCGTAGTTTCCAGCAGCGACGAGCAGTACTTC. Looking up the rest from reference TRBV9 and TRBJ2-7 gives the full variable domain: DSGVTQTPKHLITATGQRVTLRCSPRSGDLSVYWYQQSLDQGLQFLIQYYNGEERAKGNILERFSAQQFPDLHSELNLSSLELGDSALYFCASSVVSSSDEQYFGPGTRLTVT.

In regard to this clone: Other DNA sequences in the sample encode the same CDR3. The chain links TRBV18 to TRBJ1-4; D is undetermined. From germline, CDR1 is KGHSH and CDR2 LQKENI. This CDR3 is built from 13 residues. V was cut by 3 bases and J by 5 bases, with 7 bases left in between. The CDR3 is CASSPSINEKLFF. In DNA, the CDR3 is TGTGCCAGCTCACCGAGTATAAATGAAAAACTGTTTTTT.

This chain joins TRBV7-9 and TRBJ2-7; TRBD1 matches 9 bases. The CDR3 sequence is 16 residues long. The ends lost 6 bases at V and 6 bases at J; junction bases unmatched: 15. Germline V lookup: CDR1 SEHNR, CDR2 FQNEAQ (reference sequence). CDR3 DNA: TGTGCCAGCAGTCCCGACTCAGGACAGGGGTTTGTCGAGCAGTACTTC. Its protein is CASSPDSGQGFVEQYF. Using reference TRBV7-9 and TRBJ2-7 for the parts outside the CDR3, the full variable domain is DTGVSQNPRHKITKRGQNVTFRCDPISEHNRLYWYRQTLGQGPEFLTYFQNEAQLEKSRLLSDRFSAERPKGSFSTLEIQRTEQGDSAMYLCASSPDSGQGFVEQYFGPGTRLTVT.

V gene TRBV9 combines with J gene TRBJ2-3; D perhaps matches TRBD1 (6 bases). The CDR3 contains 16 residues. Trimming took off 1 base at V and 2 bases at J, with 14 bases between the two ends. The germline CDR1 and CDR2 sequences are SGDLS and YYNGEE. The CDR3 protein is CASSVTQGRYTDTQYF. CDR3 DNA sequence: TGTGCCAGCAGCGTAACACAGGGTCGATACACAGATACGCAGTATTTT.

J is TRBJ2-7 and V is TRBV7-9; 7 positions match TRBD1. The CDR3 runs 16 residues. With 5 bases clipped from V and 2 bases from J, the junction kept 12 bases outside the gene matches. Germline-derived CDR1 and CDR2 are SEHNR and FQNEAQ (reference sequence). Here the CDR3 reads CASSPTNRDRTYEQYF. The CDR3 nucleotides read TGTGCCAGCAGCCCGACAAACCGGGACAGAACCTACGAGCAGTACTTC.

This chain joins TRBV28 and TRBJ1-1; D unclear. CDR3 length equals 12 residues. The germline gives CDR1 MDHEN, CDR2 SYDVKM. V lost 3 bases to trimming and J lost 4 bases, with 6 bases between them. The DNA for the CDR3 is TGTGCCAGCAGTTTTCAAGTCACTGAAGCTTTCTTT. It encodes CASSFQVTEAFF.

A note on this clone: The sample contains more than one DNA sequence encoding this CDR3. The chain employs TRBV18 and TRBJ1-1; TRBD1 matches at 10 bases. CDR3 length equals 14 residues. Germline V gives CDR1 KGHSH, CDR2 LQKENI. V trimming: 1 base; J trimming: 4 bases; junction bases outside the gene matches: 0. CDR3 bases: TGTGCCAGCTCACCACGGGACAGGGGCACTGAAGCTTTCTTT. Its translation is CASSPRDRGTEAFF.

This clone appeared a few times. V gene TRBV7-9 combines with J gene TRBJ1-4; tentative D call: TRBD1 (6 bases). The V gene's germline CDR1 is SEHNR and CDR2 FQNEAQ (reference sequence). Between the trimmed V and J ends, which lost 5 bases and 8 bases, there was a span of 15 bases. The CDR3 is 14 residues long. CDR3 region: CASSRGAGKEKLFF. The CDR3 nucleotides are TGTGCCAGCAGCCGGGGGGCAGGGAAGGAAAAACTGTTTTTT.

The chain uses TRBV7-9 and TRBJ2-5; TRBD2 aligns across 11 bases. V was pared by 4 bases and J by 7 bases, with 5 bases of the junction left unmatched. The CDR3 consists of 14 residues. Germline V gene lookup returns CDR1 SEHNR and CDR2 FQNEAQ (reference sequence). CDR3 sequence (DNA): TGTGCCAGCAGCTCGGCCGGGACTAGCGGGACCCAGTACTTC. Translated: CASSSAGTSGTQYF.

The J gene is TRBJ2-2, the V gene TRBV7-3; no firm D call. Germline V gene sequence: CDR1 SGHTA, CDR2 FQGTGA. This CDR3 contains 14 residues. V was pared by 2 bases and J by 4 bases, with 8 bases between. CDR3 protein: CASSLLDGTGELFF. Here the CDR3 DNA reads TGTGCCAGCAGCTTATTGGACGGCACCGGGGAGCTGTTTTTT.

This chain uses TRBV6-1 with TRBJ2-1, with 7 nucleotides matching TRBD2. The germline gives CDR1 MNHNS, CDR2 SASEGT. Trimming cost V 8 bases and J 15 bases; bases outside gene matches: 10. The CDR3 has 11 residues. CDR3 sequence (DNA): TGTGCCAGCTCGAAGCGGGATAGTCGGTTCTTC. Its translation is CASSKRDSRFF.

This chain links TRBV5-1 with TRBJ2-3; no definite D call. Trimming took 2 bases from V and 0 from J, leaving 7 bases between them. This CDR3 has 14 residues. Germline assignment: CDR1 SGHRS and CDR2 YFSETQ. DNA of the CDR3: TGCGCCAGCAGCTTCACTAAAAGCACAGATACGCAGTATTTT. Its protein is CASSFTKSTDTQYF. The full variable domain, its missing parts supplied by reference TRBV5-1 and TRBJ2-3, is KAGVTQTPRYLIKTRGQQVTLSCSPISGHRSVSWYQQTPGQGLQFLFEYFSETQRNKGNFPGRFSGRQFSNSRSEMNVSTLELGDSALYLCASSFTKSTDTQYFGPGTRLTVL.

This clone has only one observation. This chain joins TRBV28 and TRBJ2-3, with TRBD2 matching 8 bases. The CDR3 sequence is 14 residues long. CDR1 is MDHEN, CDR2 SYDVKM, per germline. V lost 5 bases and J lost 1; bases outside the gene matches: 2. CDR3 loop: CASSATSGTDTQYF. As DNA, the CDR3 is TGTGCCAGCAGTGCGACTAGCGGCACAGATACGCAGTATTTT.

The rearrangement links TRBV5-4 to TRBJ2-5, with 12 bases fitting TRBD2. J was trimmed by 5 bases and V by 4 bases; bases with no gene match: 6. Germline V CDR1 and CDR2: SGHNT, YYREEE (reference sequence). The CDR3 has 15 amino acids. The chain's CDR3 is CASSRLAGVAETQYF. CDR3 in DNA: TGTGCCAGCAGCCGACTAGCGGGAGTAGCGGAGACCCAGTACTTC.

CDR3 region: CASSRQGEGLGELFF. As DNA, the CDR3 is TGTGCCAGCAGCCGGCAGGGCGAGGGGTTAGGGGAGCTGTTTTTT. This chain uses TRBV7-7 with TRBJ2-2; D might be TRBD1 or TRBD2, each matching 5 bases. V dropped 5 bases and J dropped 8 bases, with 18 bases sitting between them. The CDR3 totals 15 residues. Looked up from germline, CDR1 is SSHAT and CDR2 is FNYEAQ (reference sequence).

A word on this clone: This sample includes further DNA sequences coding for the same CDR3. This sequence joins TRBV28 and TRBJ1-1; TRBD1 is a possible D gene (5 bases). The CDR3 is made up of 13 amino acids. Trimming removed 5 bases from V and 4 bases from J, with 11 bases in between. From germline, CDR1 is MDHEN and CDR2 SYDVKM. The chain's CDR3 is CASSPGGGTEAFF. The CDR3 nucleotides are TGTGCCAGCAGTCCCGGGGGGGGCACTGAAGCTTTCTTT.

This sequence joins TRBV27 and TRBJ1-1; perhaps TRBD1 as D (6 bases). Trimming removed 6 bases at V and 3 bases at J, with 11 bases between. CDR1 is MNHEY, CDR2 SMNVEV, per germline (reference sequence). CDR3 length: 13 residues. The CDR3 protein is CASSYNRDTEAFF. CDR3 DNA: TGTGCCAGCAGCTATAACAGGGACACTGAAGCTTTCTTT.

The rearrangement uses TRBV7-3 and TRBJ2-7; weak D call: TRBD1 (6 bases). Germline V gene sequence: CDR1 SGHTA, CDR2 FQGTGA. This CDR3 has 14 amino acids. Trimming pared 1 base from V and 3 bases from J, leaving 10 bases between. CDR3 DNA sequence: TGTGCCAGCAGCTTAAATGGACAGTACTACGAGCAGTACTTC. Its protein is CASSLNGQYYEQYF.

The J gene is TRBJ2-7, the V gene TRBV7-2; 8 positions match TRBD2. The CDR3 is 15 amino acids. Germline V lookup: CDR1 SGHTA, CDR2 FQGNSA. J gave up 5 bases and V 0 bases, and 6 bases lay outside the gene matches. The CDR3: CASSLAPGGPDEQYF. For the CDR3, the DNA is TGTGCCAGCAGCTTAGCCCCGGGAGGGCCCGACGAGCAGTACTTC.

Only a few counts were recorded for this clone. V gene TRBV29-1 combines with J gene TRBJ1-4; the D is unclear. Trimming removed 3 bases at V and 8 bases at J, with 13 bases between. The CDR3 has 13 amino acids. Germline CDR1 SQVTM, CDR2 ANQGSEA. The CDR3 DNA sequence: TGCAGCGTTGAGGTGGCATTCGGGGAAAAACTGTTTTTT. Its translation: CSVEVAFGEKLFF.

The chain is built from TRBV19 and TRBJ2-3; 10 bases line up with TRBD2. Germline V gives CDR1 LNHDA, CDR2 SQIVND (reference sequence). The V segment lost 5 bases and the J segment 4 bases; nucleotides outside the gene matches: 18. The CDR3 contains 19 residues. CDR3 amino acids: CASSRVGPSGSRGADTQYF. The CDR3 nucleotides are TGTGCCAGTAGTCGGGTAGGGCCTAGCGGGAGTAGAGGTGCAGATACGCAGTATTTT.

This sequence joins TRBV4-3 and TRBJ1-2; D gene unclear. The germline V gene has CDR1 LGHNA and CDR2 YSLEER. There are 14 residues in the CDR3. V was trimmed by 2 bases and J by 7 bases, leaving 14 bases between them. The CDR3 loop is CASSQTVLTGGYTF. DNA for the CDR3: TGCGCCAGCAGCCAAACGGTCCTGACCGGTGGCTACACCTTC.

V and J are TRBV9 and TRBJ2-1; 10 bases fit TRBD2. CDR1 is SGDLS, CDR2 YYNGEE, per germline. The ends lost 0 bases at V and 7 bases at J; junction bases unmatched: 4. The CDR3 covers 15 residues. Here the CDR3 DNA reads TGTGCCAGCAGCGTAGTTACTAGCGGGGTTAATGAGCAGTTCTTC. Protein sequence: CASSVVTSGVNEQFF.

The chain joins TRBV6-5 to TRBJ1-4; perhaps TRBD1 as D (6 bases). This CDR3 has 13 amino acids. Germline loops: CDR1 MNHEY, CDR2 SVGAGI. Trimming pared 4 bases from V and 14 bases from J, leaving 17 bases between. The CDR3 coding sequence is TGTGCCAGCAGTTTTTACAGGGTTGTAAGCCTGTTTTTT. It yields the protein CASSFYRVVSLFF.

The chain links TRBV7-9 to TRBJ2-5, with D perhaps TRBD2 (6 bases). V shed 4 bases and J shed 1 base, with 19 bases lying between them. The CDR3 spans 17 residues. The germline V gene encodes CDR1 SEHNR and CDR2 FQNEAQ (reference sequence). CDR3 residues: CASSSGRTGLPQETQYF. CDR3 bases: TGTGCCAGCAGCTCTGGCCGAACTGGACTACCCCAAGAGACCCAGTACTTC.